This T cell receptor beta chain was profiled in a study of CD8 T cells in ankylosing spondylitis. MiXCR, run by TCRdb on the 5' RACE reads, gives a single entry per CDR3 protein. The table lists around 770,000 distinct CDR3 sequences, approximately 10% of them singletons. The ends were cut back, 0 bases at V and 5 bases at J, with 8 bases in the middle. Germline V lookup: CDR1 ENHRY, CDR2 SYGVKD. This CDR3 region has 14 residues. This clonotype has only one observation. The antigen is undetermined. General study findings and limits: Typical of ankylosing spondylitis blood, it appeared, was a TCR beta motif of about eight highly homologous variants. Some of these motif variants have turned up before, in reports on reactive arthritis synovial fluid and blood.

The sequence was obtained from a male donor with ankylosing spondylitis. The specimen sequenced was blood, either unsorted or a sorted T cell fraction (not recorded which). The genes are TRBV10-3 and TRBJ2-1; D is unresolved. The CDR3: CAISESGYNNEQFF. The CDR3 region has the DNA TGTGCCATCAGTGAGTCGGGCTACAACAATGAGCAGTTCTTC.